In its sample, the clone carrying this T cell receptor beta chain was seen a few times. The CDR3 runs to 16 residues. The V gene end was trimmed by 6 bases and the J gene end by 0 bases; junction bases not matched to a gene: 11. Germline-derived CDR1 and CDR2 are MRHNA and SNTAGT. The sample comes from a study of blood T cell repertoires in COVID-19. Background on the study: Whether acute or convalescent, the COVID-19 samples came from the United States, Italy and Spain. PBMCs, B-cell-depleted T cells, or T cells provided the cDNA or gDNA that made up the material.

Source study methods: Amplification of reference gene primers was used by the study to estimate nucleated cell counts. Here immunoSEQ multiplex PCR was the method, and the copy in TCRdb shows in-frame clones only, minus some. The V and J calls and the clone size are those of that table, but D and trimming were determined from the DNA. The table lists roughly 54,000 clones, just over 85% of them singletons. Sequencing was done on a sample of peripheral blood. This sequence was found in a human donor in a cohort sampled during active COVID-19. The J gene is TRBJ2-7, the V gene TRBV6-4; 7 nucleotides agree with TRBD2. CDR3 nucleotides: TGTGCCAGCAGGGTTTCCGGGACTACTCCCTCCTACGAGCAGTACTTC. Its protein is CASRVSGTTPSYEQYF.